This T cell receptor beta chain was observed in a study of T cells in Graves' hyperthyroidism and ophthalmopathy. Orbital computed tomography and thyroid ultrasound, together with serum TRAb and thyroxine and clinical symptoms, were used for diagnoses. Regions amplified from RNA transcripts were the TCR beta CDR3 regions. The primer set for the first-round RT-PCR of the TCR CDR3 was HTBI. TCRdb re-analysed the multiplex PCR reads in MiXCR, keeping a single row per CDR3 protein. The sample lists a few hundred thousand distinct CDR3 sequences, 40% to 55% occurring once. The sample was peripheral blood or thyroid tissue (not recorded which). The origin of this receptor is a woman aged 18-35 years with Graves' hyperthyroidism.

As DNA, the CDR3 is TGCAGCTTAGCGCGGGAGCGGGAGCAGTACTTC. It codes for CSLAREREQYF. The chain couples TRBV29-1 to TRBJ2-7, with 7 bases fitting TRBD2. Germline assignment: CDR1 SQVTM and CDR2 ANQGSEA. Trimming took 8 bases from V and 7 from J; bases not matched to a gene: 8. The CDR3 extends over 11 amino acids.